These T cell receptor beta chains were read from a single sample in a study of shared clonotypes between healthy human individuals. Method: immunoSEQ multiplex PCR; TCRdb's copy keeps in-frame clones and lacks some. The sample includes over a million clones, roughly 70% seen only once; the top ten take about 1.5%. Source material: memory CD4+ T cells sorted from blood. These receptors all stem from a man younger than 35 in good health. Both conserved end residues are part of each CDR3. A D gene is named only where the DNA matches it firmly. Part of the rows lack a size; the others show once, few, many or a class for expanded clones.

TRBD2	TRBJ2-1	few	TRBV7-2	CASSVGLAVNEQFF	TGTGCCAGCAGCGTTGGACTAGCGGTCAATGAGCAGTTCTTC
TRBD1	TRBJ1-4	NA	TRBV5-4	CASSFGQGFNEKLFF	TGTGCCAGCAGCTTCGGACAGGGCTTTAATGAAAAACTGTTTTTT
TRBD1	TRBJ1-6	NA	TRBV28	CASSAPPGQGVNSPLHF	TGTGCCAGCAGTGCACCGCCGGGACAGGGGGTCAATTCACCCCTCCACTTT
NA	TRBJ1-5	NA	TRBV9	CASSPGLGKAQPQHF	TGTGCCAGCAGCCCGGGGTTAGGGAAGGCTCAGCCCCAGCATTTT
TRBD2	TRBJ2-7	NA	TRBV4-3	CASSRGGLGSYEQYF	TGCGCCAGCAGCCGGGGGGGGTTGGGCTCCTACGAGCAGTACTTC
NA	TRBJ1-4	NA	TRBV30	CAWSGSPFGEKLFF	TGTGCCTGGAGTGGGTCTCCGTTCGGTGAAAAACTGTTTTTT
TRBD1	TRBJ1-1	NA	TRBV5-1	CASSPRQGMNTEAFF	TGCGCCAGCAGCCCACGACAGGGAATGAACACTGAAGCTTTCTTT
NA	TRBJ2-2	NA	TRBV18	CASSPQGSGELFF	TGTGCCAGCTCACCGCAGGGATCCGGGGAGCTGTTTTTT
NA	TRBJ2-3	NA	TRBV5-1	CASEVGGGTDTQYF	TGCGCCAGCGAAGTAGGCGGTGGCACAGATACGCAGTATTTT
NA	TRBJ2-1	NA	TRBV14	CASSQSGATNEQFF	TGTGCCAGCAGCCAATCCGGGGCCACCAATGAGCAGTTCTTC
TRBD2	TRBJ2-2	NA	TRBV19	CATHPGGLNTGELFF	TGTGCCACTCACCCGGGGGGTCTGAACACCGGGGAGCTGTTTTTT
NA	TRBJ2-3	NA	TRBV5-8	CASSFQGRSTDTQYF	TGTGCCAGCAGCTTTCAGGGGAGAAGCACAGATACGCAGTATTTT
TRBD2	TRBJ2-1	NA	TRBV30	CAWSVLADEQFF	TGTGCCTGGAGTGTACTAGCGGATGAGCAGTTCTTC
TRBD2	TRBJ2-1	NA	TRBV7-9	CASSPWGSGGEAYNEQFF	TGTGCCAGCAGCCCCTGGGGTAGCGGGGGGGAGGCCTACAATGAGCAGTTCTTC
NA	TRBJ1-1	NA	TRBV5-1	CASSWQGGSTEAFF	TGCGCCAGCAGCTGGCAAGGGGGGAGCACTGAAGCTTTCTTT
TRBD1	TRBJ2-1	NA	TRBV2	CASSEEGGYYNEQFF	TGTGCCAGCAGTGAAGAAGGGGGCTACTACAATGAGCAGTTCTTC
NA	TRBJ2-1	NA	TRBV18	CASSPIMPGDEQFF	TGTGCCAGCTCACCAATTATGCCGGGGGATGAGCAGTTCTTC
NA	TRBJ2-7	once	TRBV5-1	CASSKGTNYEQYF	TGCGCCAGCAGTAAAGGGACCAACTACGAGCAGTACTTC
NA	TRBJ2-7	NA	TRBV21-1	CASSRRACNYEQYF	TGTGCCAGCAGCCGGAGGGCCTGTAACTACGAGCAGTACTTC
NA	TRBJ1-2	NA	TRBV19	CASSLREAYGYTF	TGTGCCAGTAGTTTAAGGGAAGCCTATGGCTACACCTTC
TRBD2	TRBJ2-6	NA	TRBV6-4	CASGGGEKWPLTGANVLTF	TGTGCCAGCGGTGGGGGGGAGAAGTGGCCTTTGACAGGGGCCAACGTCCTGACTTTC
NA	TRBJ1-2	NA	TRBV10-2	CASSEGGHPYGYTF	TGCGCCAGCAGTGAGGGCGGACACCCGTATGGCTACACCTTC
NA	TRBJ2-7	NA	TRBV7-9	CASSSGQKSNYEQYF	TGTGCCAGCAGTTCCGGACAGAAATCTAACTACGAGCAGTACTTC
TRBD2	TRBJ2-3	NA	TRBV5-4	CASSLPQRGPRPDTQYF	TGTGCCAGCAGCTTACCCCAGCGGGGCCCTCGTCCAGATACGCAGTATTTT
NA	TRBJ1-6	few	TRBV5-4	CASSNGGPGRATNSPLHF	TGTGCCAGCAGCAACGGAGGCCCCGGCAGGGCGACTAATTCACCCCTCCACTTT
TRBD1	TRBJ1-2	NA	TRBV5-1	CASSPLPGQGGGYTF	TGCGCCAGCAGCCCCCTTCCGGGACAGGGAGGCGGCTACACCTTC
NA	TRBJ2-2	NA	TRBV10-3	CAISGVTAATGELFF	TGTGCCATCAGTGGGGTGACAGCGGCCACCGGGGAGCTGTTTTTT
NA	TRBJ2-5	NA	TRBV7-9	CASSLALRAVHF	TGTGCCAGCAGCTTAGCGCTCAGGGCGGTGCACTTC
NA	TRBJ1-1	NA	TRBV27	CASSPQTAGIMNTEAFF	TGTGCCAGCAGTCCTCAAACCGCTGGGATCATGAACACTGAAGCTTTCTTT
TRBD2	TRBJ2-2	few	TRBV19	CASRIGSGTKNTGELFF	TGTGCCAGTAGGATAGGTAGCGGGACCAAGAACACCGGGGAGCTGTTTTTT
TRBD1	TRBJ1-4	NA	TRBV6-5	CASRQATGDREKLFF	TGTGCCAGCAGGCAGGCCACAGGGGATCGGGAAAAACTGTTTTTT
TRBD1	TRBJ1-2	few	TRBV7-2	CATPRSLLGQGYGYTF	TGTGCCACGCCGAGAAGCTTACTCGGACAGGGGTATGGCTACACCTTC
NA	TRBJ1-3	NA	TRBV5-1	CASSLGSGNTIYF	TGCGCCAGCAGCTTAGGATCCGGAAACACCATATATTTT
NA	TRBJ1-1	NA	TRBV18	CASSPGRAPEAFF	TGTGCCAGCTCACCGGGGAGGGCCCCTGAAGCTTTCTTT
NA	TRBJ1-3	few	TRBV18	CASSPDLSGNTIYF	TGTGCCAGCTCACCGGACCTGTCTGGAAACACCATATATTTT
NA	TRBJ2-7	NA	TRBV4-2	CASSQGTGSSVSYEQYF	TGTGCCAGCAGCCAAGGCACAGGTTCCTCAGTATCCTACGAGCAGTACTTC
NA	TRBJ1-2	NA	TRBV13	CASSPRVRAAYGYTF	TGTGCCAGCAGCCCCCGGGTTAGGGCAGCCTATGGCTACACCTTC
NA	TRBJ1-1	NA	TRBV5-5	CASSLGTVSWTEAFF	TGTGCCAGCAGCTTGGGGACAGTGTCGTGGACTGAAGCTTTCTTT
NA	TRBJ2-6	NA	TRBV7-2	CASSLQGYGANVLTF	TGTGCCAGCAGCTTACAGGGGTACGGGGCCAACGTCCTGACTTTC
TRBD2	TRBJ2-7	NA	TRBV5-1	CASSPGLAGIEQYF	TGCGCCAGCAGCCCGGGACTAGCGGGGATCGAGCAGTACTTC
NA	TRBJ1-1	NA	TRBV29-1	CSGKTDKFSSPNTEAFF	TGCAGCGGCAAAACGGACAAATTCTCCTCCCCGAACACTGAAGCTTTCTTT
NA	TRBJ2-2	NA	TRBV5-4	CASSSPNANTGELFF	TGTGCCAGCAGCTCCCCCAACGCGAACACCGGGGAGCTGTTTTTT
NA	TRBJ1-1	NA	TRBV11-2	CASSLRGREAFF	TGTGCCAGCAGCTTACGTGGCAGGGAAGCTTTCTTT
TRBD1	TRBJ2-2	NA	TRBV6-1	CASRAGGTTTGELFF	TGTGCCAGCCGGGCAGGGGGAACGACAACCGGGGAGCTGTTTTTT
NA	TRBJ2-3	NA	TRBV5-8	CASSLSFATDTQYF	TGTGCCAGCAGCTTGTCCTTCGCCACAGATACGCAGTATTTT
TRBD2	TRBJ2-5	NA	TRBV6-1	CAGGLAGLETQYF	TGTGCCGGCGGACTAGCGGGGTTGGAGACCCAGTACTTC
NA	TRBJ1-2	NA	TRBV5-1	CASSLVAGEDGYTF	TGCGCCAGCAGCTTGGTGGCAGGGGAGGATGGCTACACCTTC
NA	TRBJ1-2	NA	TRBV15	CATSRDVGEGYTF	TGTGCCACCAGCAGGGACGTAGGGGAAGGCTACACCTTC
NA	TRBJ1-2	NA	TRBV6-1	CASSPDPGKSYGYTF	TGTGCCAGCAGTCCTGACCCAGGAAAAAGCTATGGCTACACCTTC
NA	TRBJ2-1	NA	TRBV6-6	CASSYMRADYNEQFF	TGTGCCAGCAGTTACATGCGGGCAGACTACAATGAGCAGTTCTTC
NA	TRBJ2-7	NA	TRBV5-1	CASSPQAPGYEQYF	TGCGCCAGCAGCCCGCAAGCCCCAGGGTACGAGCAGTACTTC
NA	TRBJ1-4	many	TRBV4-1	CASSQWRGEKLFF	TGCGCCAGCAGCCAATGGCGGGGCGAAAAACTGTTTTTT
NA	TRBJ1-1	few	TRBV27	CASSSLRRGWNTEAFF	TGTGCCAGCAGTTCCCTCAGGCGGGGGTGGAACACTGAAGCTTTCTTT
TRBD1	TRBJ2-7	NA	TRBV30	CAWRTFQQGVKYEQYF	TGTGCCTGGAGGACCTTCCAACAGGGGGTAAAATACGAGCAGTACTTC
NA	TRBJ1-1	NA	TRBV13	CASSLVGTMGLNTEAFF	TGTGCCAGCAGCTTAGTTGGGACAATGGGTCTGAACACTGAAGCTTTCTTT
NA	TRBJ2-5	NA	TRBV2	CASTQRKETQYF	TGTGCCAGCACCCAGAGGAAAGAGACCCAGTACTTC
NA	TRBJ2-7	NA	TRBV11-2	CASSRTRAPYEQYF	TGTGCCAGCAGCCGAACTCGGGCACCCTACGAGCAGTACTTC